These 10 T cell receptor beta chains came from one sample sequenced in a study of cytomegalovirus exposure and HLA in healthy donors. The PCR had 60 Vbeta and 13 Jbeta primers. TCRdb keeps only in-frame clones here, not all; method: immunoSEQ multiplex PCR. Here the sample spans about 200,000 clones, 75% to 85% being singletons. The sequencing input was PBMCs. Receptor source: a woman between 25 and 40 years old in good health and CMV-seropositive.

The chain is built from TRBV5-5 and TRBJ2-7, with no clear D. Trimming removed 3 bases from V and 0 bases from J, with 10 bases in between. This CDR3 region has 14 residues. Per the germline V gene, CDR1 is SGHKS and CDR2 is YYEKEE (reference sequence). The CDR3 sequence is CASSYDTYSYEQYF. The CDR3 nucleotides are TGTGCCAGCAGCTATGACACCTACTCCTACGAGCAGTACTTC.

This clone has just a few counts. The rearrangement joins TRBV6-6 to TRBJ1-2, with a tentative D call TRBD1 (5 bases). V gave up 4 bases and J gave up 3 bases, with 18 bases separating them. Germline CDR1 and CDR2: MNHNY and SVGAGI (reference sequence). CDR3 size: 16 residues. The DNA for the CDR3 is TGTGCCAGCAGTTCCCCCGACAGAAAGGTGGACTATGGCTACACCTTC. Protein product: CASSSPDRKVDYGYTF.

The chain combines TRBV27 with TRBJ2-3; 11 positions agree with TRBD2. Germline V gene lookup returns CDR1 MNHEY and CDR2 SMNVEV (reference sequence). The length of the CDR3 is 15 residues. V trimming: 6 bases; J trimming: 0 bases; junction bases outside the gene matches: 2. The CDR3 here is CASRRLAGSTDTQYF. Here the CDR3 DNA reads TGTGCCAGCAGGAGACTAGCGGGGAGCACAGATACGCAGTATTTT.

The chain uses TRBV5-4 and TRBJ2-3, with D possibly TRBD2 on 6 matching bases. V shed 5 bases and J shed 2 bases, with 12 bases lying between them. The CDR3 totals 14 residues. Per the germline V gene, CDR1 is SGHNT and CDR2 is YYREEE (reference sequence). The CDR3 region is CASRRDFSTDTQYF. In DNA form, the CDR3 reads TGTGCCAGCAGGCGGGACTTCTCCACAGATACGCAGTATTTT.

The chain couples TRBV25-1 to TRBJ1-2; D possibly corresponds to TRBD1 (5 bases). The CDR3 has 14 amino acids. The V end was cut by 1 base, the J end by 3 bases, with 9 bases between. Germline V CDR1 and CDR2: MGHDK, SYGVNS. The CDR3 reads CASSELEGHYGYTF. As DNA, the CDR3 is TGTGCCAGCAGTGAATTGGAGGGACACTATGGCTACACCTTC.

The chain has TRBV27 and TRBJ2-7; 10 bases map to TRBD1. This CDR3 is 16 amino acids long. Germline lookup yields CDR1 MNHEY and CDR2 SMNVEV (reference sequence). The J segment lost 2 bases and the V segment lost 4 bases, leaving 8 bases of the junction unmatched. Here the CDR3 DNA reads TGTGCCAGCAGTTCAAGGACAGGGGGGTTCGCCTACGAGCAGTACTTC. Protein product: CASSSRTGGFAYEQYF.

This sequence joins TRBV10-3 and TRBJ2-7; the match to TRBD2 covers 13 bases. The CDR3 sequence is 14 residues long. After removal of 10 bases from V and 6 bases from J, the junction contained 9 bases not matched to a gene. Germline CDR1 ENHRY, CDR2 SYGVKD. The CDR3 is CATLLAGGLGEQYF. In DNA form, the CDR3 reads TGTGCCACCCTACTAGCGGGGGGGCTTGGCGAGCAGTACTTC.

The genes are TRBV30 and TRBJ1-2; 9 positions match TRBD1. Germline V gene lookup returns CDR1 GTSNPN and CDR2 SVGIG (reference sequence). CDR3 length: 14 residues. V was pared by 3 bases and J by 4 bases, with 6 bases of the junction left unmatched. The CDR3 DNA reads as TGTGCCTGGAGCCCGGGACAGGGAGGCTATGGCTACACCTTC. It specifies CAWSPGQGGYGYTF.

The chain joins TRBV9 to TRBJ2-2; 10 bases agree with TRBD1. V shed 3 bases, J shed 7 bases, and the junction held 12 bases outside the gene matches. The CDR3 extends over 17 amino acids. Germline CDR1 is SGDLS and CDR2 is YYNGEE. CDR3 sequence: CASSADLGQGRHGELFF. The DNA of the CDR3 is TGTGCCAGCAGCGCTGACTTGGGACAGGGGCGTCACGGGGAGCTGTTTTTT.

This chain's CDR3 is CASSLASGGHYEQYF. The CDR3 DNA sequence: TGTGCCAGCAGCTTAGCTAGCGGGGGCCATTACGAGCAGTACTTC. V usage is TRBV7-8 and J usage is TRBJ2-7; 9 positions match TRBD2. Germline V CDR1 and CDR2: SGHVS, FQNEAQ. This CDR3 is built from 15 residues. V lost 0 bases, J lost 4 bases, and 4 bases stayed unmatched.